This T cell receptor (beta chain) derives from a study of fetal regulatory T cell absence and autoimmunity. Study context: Without clinical diabetes, IPEX patients showed exocrine pancreas autoimmunity.

Points from the study as a whole: Pancreas and cord blood did not differ much in TRB family usage.

CDR1 and CDR2 (germline): SGDLS, YYNGEE. The CDR3 contains 16 residues. J gave up 4 bases and V 3 bases, and 6 bases lay outside the gene matches. Assay used: immunoSEQ multiplex PCR; TCRdb lists only in-frame clones, some missing. The sample consists of 85,000 to 100,000 clones, 55% to 75% of them appearing once. Details on this clone: The antigen is undetermined.

This receptor was taken from a male donor with IPEX syndrome. The V and J genes are TRBV9 and TRBJ2-5; 13 nucleotides match TRBD2. Sequencing was done on a sample of pancreas tissue. The CDR3 here is CASSGGTSGEGETQYF. The CDR3 DNA sequence: TGTGCCAGCAGCGGCGGGACTAGCGGGGAAGGAGAGACCCAGTACTTC.